Below, 30 T cell receptor beta chains from the same sample are listed, as sequenced in a study of cytomegalovirus exposure and HLA in healthy donors. Researchers ran the PCR with 60 Vbeta and 13 Jbeta primers. Sequencing used immunoSEQ multiplex PCR; TCRdb keeps in-frame clones, though not all of them. The table shows 150,000 to 200,000 clones, with around 80% occurring only once. Sequencing was performed on PBMCs. These receptors were obtained from a woman in her late teens or twenties in good health and CMV-seronegative.

The chain carries TRBV11-2 and TRBJ2-5, with 7 bases identical to TRBD2. The CDR3 is 13 amino acids. In germline, CDR1 is SGHAT, CDR2 FQNNGV. V was pared by 3 bases and J by 4 bases, with 2 bases of the junction left unmatched. In DNA form, the CDR3 reads TGTGCCAGCAGCTTGGGGGGGTCAGAGACCCAGTACTTC. Protein sequence: CASSLGGSETQYF.

The rearrangement joins TRBV7-6 to TRBJ2-5; 7 bases fit TRBD2. After removal of 6 bases from V and 3 bases from J, the junction contained 7 bases not matched to a gene. There are 14 residues in the CDR3. The germline gives CDR1 SGHVS, CDR2 FNYEAQ. In DNA, the CDR3 is TGTGCCAGCAGTGGCAGCCGGGAGGAAGAGACCCAGTACTTC. Residues: CASSGSREEETQYF.

This clone has just a few counts. The chain has TRBV6-5 and TRBJ1-3, with a possible D match to TRBD1 (5 bases). CDR1 and CDR2 (germline): MNHEY, SVGAGI. The CDR3 extends over 14 amino acids. The V and J ends lost 8 bases and 2 bases respectively, with 13 bases between them. The DNA of the CDR3 is TGTGCCAGCGGTGATGGGACTCCTGGAAACACCATATATTTT. It specifies CASGDGTPGNTIYF.

This clone turned up a few times. V and J are TRBV13 and TRBJ2-1, with D perhaps matching TRBD2 (6 bases). The CDR3 consists of 14 residues. Trimming left V 2 bases short and J 5 bases short, with 10 bases between. CDR1 and CDR2 (germline): PRHDT, FYEKMQ (reference sequence). The CDR3 is CASSLRDWDNEQFF. Here the CDR3 DNA reads TGTGCCAGCAGCTTAAGGGACTGGGACAATGAGCAGTTCTTC. Combining the CDR3 with reference TRBV13 and TRBJ2-1 gives the whole variable domain AAGVIQSPRHLIKEKRETATLKCYPIPRHDTVYWYQQGPGQDPQFLISFYEKMQSDKGSIPDRFSAQQFSDYHSELNMSSLELGDSALYFCASSLRDWDNEQFFGPGTRLTVL.

The chain has TRBV11-2 and TRBJ2-1; 9 bases line up with TRBD2. The CDR3 is made up of 18 amino acids. CDR1 is SGHAT and CDR2 is FQNNGV in the germline V gene. The junction had 14 bases not matched to a gene; V was cut back by 6 bases and J by 2 bases. The CDR3 is CASSILAGSRVAYNEQFF. CDR3 DNA: TGTGCCAGCAGTATACTAGCGGGTTCCCGGGTCGCCTACAATGAGCAGTTCTTC.

V usage is TRBV9 and J usage is TRBJ2-5; 7 bases align to TRBD1. The CDR3 sequence is 15 residues long. V was clipped by 2 bases and J by 5 bases; unmatched bases: 9. Germline CDR1 is SGDLS and CDR2 is YYNGEE. The CDR3 loop reads CASSVEQGWGETQYF. The CDR3 nucleotides are TGTGCCAGCAGCGTCGAACAGGGGTGGGGGGAGACCCAGTACTTC.

This clone was detected only once. V usage is TRBV6-5 and J usage is TRBJ2-7, with 7 bases lining up with TRBD2. The CDR3 is 15 amino acids. Looked up from germline, CDR1 is MNHEY and CDR2 is SVGAGI. V was clipped by 6 bases and J by 1 base; unmatched bases: 9. The CDR3 nucleotides are TGTGCCAGCAGCTTACACGGGGGGATATCCTACGAGCAGTACTTC. This translates into CASSLHGGISYEQYF.

The chain couples TRBV6-5 to TRBJ1-2, with 8 positions matching TRBD1. The CDR3 runs to 14 residues. With V trimmed by 5 bases and J by 6 bases, 8 bases remained unmatched. Germline CDR1 reads MNHEY; CDR2 reads SVGAGI. The CDR3 region is CASSETTGAHGYTF. In DNA, the CDR3 is TGTGCCAGCAGTGAGACGACAGGGGCCCATGGCTACACCTTC.

The rearrangement uses TRBV19 and TRBJ2-7; D uncertain. V shed 0 bases and J shed 4 bases, with 7 bases lying between them. The CDR3 runs to 13 residues. Germline assignment: CDR1 LNHDA and CDR2 SQIVND (reference sequence). CDR3 residues: CASSIDLTYEQYF. The CDR3 DNA reads TGTGCCAGTAGTATAGATCTGACATACGAGCAGTACTTC.

V usage is TRBV5-1 and J usage is TRBJ1-1; no reliable D call. CDR3 length: 16 residues. The V and J ends lost 0 bases and 1 base respectively, with 13 bases between them. The germline V gene encodes CDR1 SGHRS and CDR2 YFSETQ. The CDR3 DNA sequence: TGCGCCAGCAGCTTGGCCGTGGGAGGCGGGAACACTGAAGCTTTCTTT. It encodes CASSLAVGGGNTEAFF.

This chain joins TRBV5-6 and TRBJ1-5, with 10 bases fitting TRBD1. The CDR3 spans 15 residues. Germline CDR1 SGHDT, CDR2 YYEEEE. The J segment lost 6 bases and the V segment lost 3 bases, leaving 6 bases of the junction unmatched. The CDR3 sequence is CASSYDRGRGQPQHF. CDR3 bases: TGTGCCAGCAGCTATGACAGGGGGCGCGGTCAGCCCCAGCATTTT. Together with reference TRBV5-6 and TRBJ1-5, the CDR3 gives the full variable domain: DAGVTQSPTHLIKTRGQQVTLRCSPKSGHDTVSWYQQALGQGPQFIFQYYEEEERQRGNFPDRFSGHQFPNYSSELNVNALLLGDSALYLCASSYDRGRGQPQHFGDGTRLSIL.

The rearrangement joins TRBV7-9 to TRBJ2-2; the match to TRBD2 covers 9 bases. CDR3 length equals 16 residues. V lost 3 bases, J lost 4 bases, and 6 bases stayed unmatched. The germline V gene encodes CDR1 SEHNR and CDR2 FQNEAQ (reference sequence). CDR3 bases: TGTGCCAGCAGCTTTATTAGCGGGAGTATCACCGGGGAGCTGTTTTTT. This translates into CASSFISGSITGELFF.

V usage is TRBV5-4 and J usage is TRBJ2-5; 9 positions match TRBD1. Germline V gene lookup returns CDR1 SGHNT and CDR2 YYREEE (reference sequence). There are 14 residues in the CDR3. After removal of 5 bases from V and 3 bases from J, the junction contained 5 bases not matched to a gene. CDR3 sequence reads: CASRPGTGKETQYF. DNA of the CDR3: TGTGCCAGCAGACCCGGGACAGGGAAAGAGACCCAGTACTTC.

The chain employs TRBV11-3 and TRBJ1-1, with 9 bases identical to TRBD1. Germline V gene data show CDR1 as SGHNT and CDR2 as YENEEA. This CDR3 has 13 residues. V lost 5 bases and J lost 11; bases outside the gene matches: 9. The CDR3 nucleotides are TGTGCCAGCAGCCTTAACAGGGGGCAAGACGCTTTCTTT. Translated, it gives CASSLNRGQDAFF.

This rearrangement joins TRBV7-9 to TRBJ2-1; 7 bases line up with TRBD2. Germline assignment: CDR1 SEHNR and CDR2 FQNEAQ (reference sequence). J gave up 8 bases and V 5 bases, and 15 bases lay outside the gene matches. The CDR3 is made up of 16 amino acids. The CDR3 spells CASSPPRGSLGDEQFF. DNA for the CDR3: TGTGCCAGCAGCCCGCCCCGCGGGAGTCTCGGCGATGAGCAGTTCTTC.

The chain carries TRBV29-1 and TRBJ1-2; 10 nucleotides line up with TRBD1. Per the germline V gene, CDR1 is SQVTM and CDR2 is ANQGSEA. The trim removed 6 bases at V and 8 bases at J, leaving 6 bases unmatched. This CDR3 is 12 amino acids long. The CDR3 here is CSVGTGAGGYTF. The CDR3 nucleotides read TGCAGCGTCGGGACAGGGGCGGGCGGCTACACCTTC.

This clone was recorded only once. The chain carries TRBV5-1 and TRBJ2-7, with 9 bases that match TRBD2. Germline CDR1 and CDR2: SGHRS and YFSETQ. This CDR3 region has 16 residues. The J segment lost 4 bases and the V segment lost 4 bases, leaving 12 bases of the junction unmatched. This CDR3 reads CASSPGVAGGPYEQYV. The CDR3 DNA is TGCGCCAGCAGCCCTGGAGTGGCGGGAGGGCCTTACGAGCAGTACGTC.

The gene calls are TRBV18 and TRBJ2-7; 11 nucleotides line up with TRBD1. The CDR3 sequence is 19 residues long. V gave up 5 bases and J gave up 0 bases; unmatched junction bases: 15. CDR1 is KGHSH, CDR2 LQKENI, per germline. The CDR3 region is CASSSPIRTGGLVSYEQYF. The CDR3 region has the DNA TGTGCCAGCTCAAGTCCTATCCGGACAGGGGGCTTGGTCTCCTACGAGCAGTACTTC.

The V gene is TRBV9, the J gene TRBJ1-2, with 9 nucleotides matching TRBD1. Losses at the gene ends were 1 base for V and 7 bases for J; bases not matched to a gene: 8. The CDR3 extends over 15 amino acids. Germline CDR1 SGDLS, CDR2 YYNGEE. CDR3 coding DNA: TGTGCCAGCAGCGTACGAGACAGGGGGGTTTTTGGCTACACCTTC. Its protein product is CASSVRDRGVFGYTF. Variable domain in full (rest from reference TRBV9 and TRBJ1-2): DSGVTQTPKHLITATGQRVTLRCSPRSGDLSVYWYQQSLDQGLQFLIQYYNGEERAKGNILERFSAQQFPDLHSELNLSSLELGDSALYFCASSVRDRGVFGYTFGSGTRLTVV.

This chain uses TRBV19 with TRBJ2-7; 9 bases align to TRBD1. The CDR3 is 16 amino acids. Germline V gene sequence: CDR1 LNHDA, CDR2 SQIVND (reference sequence). Losses at the gene ends were 3 bases for V and 7 bases for J; bases not matched to a gene: 13. CDR3 amino acids: CASSIWGRTGEWEQYF. The CDR3 bases are TGTGCCAGTAGTATCTGGGGCCGGACAGGGGAGTGGGAGCAGTACTTC.

The rearrangement links TRBV13 to TRBJ2-5, with D perhaps matching TRBD2 (5 bases). Between the trimmed V and J ends, which lost 5 bases and 5 bases, there was a span of 18 bases. This CDR3 comprises 15 residues. Germline CDR1 reads PRHDT; CDR2 reads FYEKMQ (reference sequence). The CDR3 region has the DNA TGTGCCAGCAGCGCGGTTATAGCGAGCCGGGAGACCCAGTACTTC. This gives the protein CASSAVIASRETQYF. Full variable domain (outside the CDR3, taken from reference TRBV13 and TRBJ2-5): AAGVIQSPRHLIKEKRETATLKCYPIPRHDTVYWYQQGPGQDPQFLISFYEKMQSDKGSIPDRFSAQQFSDYHSELNMSSLELGDSALYFCASSAVIASRETQYFGPGTRLLVL.

This clone was seen more than once but under ten times. The rearrangement joins TRBV4-3 to TRBJ1-1, with 7 bases matching TRBD1. The CDR3 length is 16 residues. Looked up from germline, CDR1 is LGHNA and CDR2 is YSLEER. V shed 0 bases and J 1 base; nucleotides not matched to a gene: 5. For the CDR3, the DNA is TGCGCCAGCAGCCAAGATAGGTACAGGGGGAACACTGAAGCTTTCTTT. It is translated as CASSQDRYRGNTEAFF.

This rearrangement joins TRBV6-5 to TRBJ1-2; no definite D call. Germline lookup yields CDR1 MNHEY and CDR2 SVGAGI. Trimming shortened V by 0 bases and J by 1 base, and 12 bases separated the two germline ends. The CDR3 runs to 16 residues. The CDR3 loop reads CASSYSSQLYNYGYTF. In nucleotides, the CDR3 is TGTGCCAGCAGTTACTCGAGTCAACTTTATAACTATGGCTACACCTTC.

V is TRBV6-5 and J is TRBJ1-2; D not resolved. The CDR3 extends over 13 amino acids. The V gene lost 5 bases and the J gene lost 8 bases, with 15 bases spanning the gap. Germline CDR1 reads MNHEY; CDR2 reads SVGAGI. CDR3 sequence reads: CASSRSSYRGYTF. The CDR3 nucleotides are TGTGCCAGCAGTCGGTCCTCCTATCGAGGCTACACCTTC.

The V and J genes are TRBV28 and TRBJ2-1; TRBD2 is a possible D gene (5 bases). This CDR3 contains 14 residues. With 3 bases removed from V and 6 bases from J, the gap between germline ends came to 12 bases. Germline assignment: CDR1 MDHEN and CDR2 SYDVKM. The CDR3 here is CASSFSALVNEQFF. CDR3 in DNA: TGTGCCAGCAGTTTTAGCGCACTAGTCAATGAGCAGTTCTTC. The variable domain in full, completed from reference TRBV28 and TRBJ2-1, reads DVKVTQSSRYLVKRTGEKVFLECVQDMDHENMFWYRQDPGLGLRLIYFSYDVKMKEKGDIPEGYSVSREKKERFSLILESASTNQTSMYLCASSFSALVNEQFFGPGTRLTVL.

The rearrangement uses TRBV2 and TRBJ1-1, with 8 nucleotides matching TRBD1. V shed 0 bases, J shed 5 bases, and the junction held 11 bases outside the gene matches. This CDR3 is 17 amino acids long. Germline CDR1 is SNHLY and CDR2 is FYNNEI. This CDR3 reads CASSEAYPSGGGTEAFF. CDR3 coding DNA: TGTGCCAGCAGTGAAGCCTATCCGTCAGGGGGCGGGACTGAAGCTTTCTTT.

The rearrangement uses TRBV6-1 and TRBJ2-1; possibly TRBD2 for D (5 bases). V gave up 0 bases and J gave up 5 bases, with 23 bases separating them. CDR3 length: 19 residues. Germline assignment: CDR1 MNHNS and CDR2 SASEGT. This chain's CDR3 is CASSEALPEGWTSHNEQFF. CDR3 DNA sequence: TGTGCCAGCAGTGAAGCGCTTCCAGAAGGGTGGACTTCTCACAATGAGCAGTTCTTC.

This clone was counted once. The genes are TRBV7-9 and TRBJ1-2, with D unclear. The CDR3 loop spans 13 amino acids. V was shortened by 2 bases and J by 8 bases, with 12 bases between the two germline ends. Germline CDR1 reads SEHNR; CDR2 reads FQNEAQ (reference sequence). The CDR3 reads CASSLIEGSGYTF. In DNA form, the CDR3 reads TGTGCCAGCAGCTTAATTGAGGGCAGCGGCTACACCTTC.

This clone was detected once. This chain joins TRBV9 and TRBJ2-1, with unresolved D. This CDR3 spans 13 amino acids. Trimming removed 0 bases at V and 7 bases at J, with 8 bases between. Germline V gives CDR1 SGDLS, CDR2 YYNGEE. CDR3: CASSVEERNEQFF. The CDR3 region has the DNA TGTGCCAGCAGCGTAGAAGAACGGAATGAGCAGTTCTTC.

V is TRBV28 and J is TRBJ2-7; no definite D call. In germline, CDR1 is MDHEN, CDR2 SYDVKM. The V gene lost 3 bases and the J gene lost 6 bases, with 18 bases spanning the gap. The CDR3 loop spans 15 amino acids. The CDR3 DNA is TGTGCCAGCAGTTTCCGAGGAGCATTACGTTCCGAGCAGTACGTC. As protein: CASSFRGALRSEQYV.